Sequencing of this T cell receptor beta chain was carried out in a study of T cells in Graves' hyperthyroidism and ophthalmopathy. Study-wide results and caveats: Blood samples included most of the expanded thyroid clonotypes exceeding 0.001.

On this clonotype: What it binds is not known.

Amplification targeted TCR beta CDR3 regions from RNA transcripts. During a first-round RT-PCR of the TCR CDR3, the HTBI primer set was used. TCRdb called the multiplex PCR reads again in MiXCR, with one record for every CDR3 protein. The sample contains 300,000 to 450,000 distinct CDR3 sequences, roughly 15% of which appear only once. Looked up from germline, CDR1 is SNHLY and CDR2 is FYNNEI. The CDR3 has 13 residues. Trimming shortened V by 8 bases and J by 2 bases, and 11 bases separated the two germline ends. Ophthalmopathy in the patients scored at least 3 on Clinical Activity Score and at least 4 on NOSPECS grade, lasting under 3 months. Patients were excluded because of uncontrolled infection, other autoimmune disease, pregnancy or lactation. Orbital computed tomography, thyroid ultrasound, serum thyroxine and TRAb, and clinical symptoms together informed the diagnoses.

The sample consisted of blood. The sequence was collected from a woman in her twenties or thirties with Graves' ophthalmopathy. The rearrangement links TRBV2 to TRBJ2-3; D tentatively fits TRBD1 or TRBD2 (5 bases each). CDR3 nucleotides: TGTGCCAGCGGGGGAACCAACACAGATACGCAGTATTTT. It encodes CASGGTNTDTQYF.